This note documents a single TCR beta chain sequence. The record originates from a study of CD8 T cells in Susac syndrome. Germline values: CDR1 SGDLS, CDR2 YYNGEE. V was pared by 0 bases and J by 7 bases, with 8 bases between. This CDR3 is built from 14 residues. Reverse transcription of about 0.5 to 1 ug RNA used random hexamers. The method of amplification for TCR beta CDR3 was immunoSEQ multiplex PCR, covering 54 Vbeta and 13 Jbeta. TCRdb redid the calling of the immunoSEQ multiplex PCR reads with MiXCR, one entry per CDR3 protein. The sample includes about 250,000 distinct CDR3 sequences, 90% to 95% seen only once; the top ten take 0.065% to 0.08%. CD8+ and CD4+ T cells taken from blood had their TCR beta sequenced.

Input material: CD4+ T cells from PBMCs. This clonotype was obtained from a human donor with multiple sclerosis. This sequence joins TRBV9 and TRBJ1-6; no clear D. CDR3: CASSVDEGNSPLHF. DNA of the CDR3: TGTGCCAGCAGCGTAGATGAGGGAAATTCACCCCTCCACTTT. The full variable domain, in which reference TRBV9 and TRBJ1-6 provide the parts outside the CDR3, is DSGVTQTPKHLITATGQRVTLRCSPRSGDLSVYWYQQSLDQGLQFLIQYYNGEERAKGNILERFSAQQFPDLHSELNLSSLELGDSALYFCASSVDEGNSPLHFGNGTRLTVT.